These 23 T cell receptor beta chains were all obtained from the same sample, sequenced in a study of blood T cell repertoires in COVID-19. The assay was immunoSEQ multiplex PCR, and TCRdb's table has in-frame clones only and misses some. Of over 350,000 clones in the sample, roughly 85% were seen once. Sequencing was done on a sample of PBMCs or T cells enriched from blood (not recorded which). The receptors stem from a woman aged 18-29 years with acute COVID-19.

The chain combines TRBV2 with TRBJ2-4; D is unresolved. The CDR3 length is 15 residues. Germline V gene data show CDR1 as SNHLY and CDR2 as FYNNEI. V was trimmed by 7 bases and J by 0 bases, leaving 13 bases between them. CDR3 sequence reads: CASTTDTVAKNIQYF. The CDR3 region has the DNA TGTGCCAGCACCACCGACACGGTAGCCAAAAACATTCAGTACTTC.

V usage is TRBV2 and J usage is TRBJ1-1, with D perhaps TRBD1 (6 bases). The germline CDR1 and CDR2 sequences are SNHLY and FYNNEI. The V end was cut by 0 bases, the J end by 0 bases, with 17 bases between. The CDR3 runs 18 residues. DNA of the CDR3: TGTGCCAGCAGTGAAGCGCTGTGGGGGCTAGGAATGAACACTGAAGCTTTCTTT. It translates to CASSEALWGLGMNTEAFF.

The chain links TRBV19 to TRBJ1-5; weak D call: TRBD1 (6 bases). CDR1 and CDR2 from the germline V gene are LNHDA and SQIVND (reference sequence). The CDR3 runs 14 residues. Deletions cut 5 bases from V and 6 bases from J, with 14 bases between. The CDR3 reads CASSVPGAGQPQHF. In DNA form, the CDR3 reads TGTGCCAGTAGTGTCCCAGGGGCAGGTCAGCCCCAGCATTTT. The full variable domain, completed using reference TRBV19 and TRBJ1-5, is DGGITQSPKYLFRKEGQNVTLSCEQNLNHDAMYWYRQDPGQGLRLIYYSQIVNDFQKGDIAEGYSVSREKKESFPLTVTSAQKNPTAFYLCASSVPGAGQPQHFGDGTRLSIL.

The CDR3 loop reads CAWFVMNTEAFF. CDR3 nucleotides: TGTGCCTGGTTCGTAATGAACACTGAAGCTTTCTTT. The V gene is TRBV30, the J gene TRBJ1-1; D remains unclear. V was cut by 5 bases and J by 0 bases, with 7 bases left in between. Germline values: CDR1 GTSNPN, CDR2 SVGIG (reference sequence). CDR3 size: 12 residues.

This chain joins TRBV27 and TRBJ2-7; the D gene is possibly TRBD1 (6 bases). The CDR3 spans 15 residues. Germline CDR1 reads MNHEY; CDR2 reads SMNVEV (reference sequence). V was clipped by 2 bases and J by 3 bases, with 14 bases between them. CDR3: CASSLPGAVSYEQYF. CDR3 in DNA: TGTGCCAGCAGTTTACCAGGGGCGGTTAGCTACGAGCAGTACTTC.

V is TRBV4-3 and J is TRBJ2-4, with 9 positions matching TRBD1. The CDR3 has 21 amino acids. The germline V gene has CDR1 LGHNA and CDR2 YSLEER. The V gene end was trimmed by 4 bases and the J gene end by 1 base; junction bases not matched to a gene: 20. Here the CDR3 reads CASSPDVGTGSMFAAKNIQYF. The CDR3, as DNA: TGCGCCAGCAGCCCGGATGTCGGGACAGGGTCTATGTTTGCTGCCAAAAACATTCAGTACTTC.

In DNA, the CDR3 is TGCGCCAGCAGTGACCCTGGGGGGGGGCGAGCCACCGGGGAGCTGTTTTTT. This codes for CASSDPGGGRATGELFF. This chain uses TRBV10-2 with TRBJ2-2, with TRBD2 as a possible D gene (7 bases). Germline CDR1 reads WSHSY; CDR2 reads SAAADI. This CDR3 contains 17 residues. V was clipped by 3 bases and J by 4 bases, with 18 bases between them.

As concerns this clone: The junction departs from germline at one end; a sequencing error may be responsible. The chain joins TRBV7-2 to TRBJ2-7; TRBD2 matches 10 bases. Germline loops: CDR1 SGHTA, CDR2 FQGNSA. This CDR3 region has 14 residues. The CDR3 coding sequence is TGTGCCAGCAGCGTAGCGGGAGGTCTGTACGAGCAGTACTTC. Translation: CASSVAGGLYEQYF.

The chain carries TRBV19 and TRBJ1-5, with D perhaps matching TRBD1 (5 bases). CDR3 size: 15 residues. CDR1 is LNHDA and CDR2 is SQIVND in the germline V gene (reference sequence). With 3 bases removed from V and 1 base from J, the gap between germline ends came to 10 bases. In DNA form, the CDR3 reads TGTGCCAGTAGTATCCAGGGACTAAGCAATCAGCCCCAGCATTTT. Its translation is CASSIQGLSNQPQHF.

Only a few counts were recorded for this clone. The genes are TRBV6-2 or TRBV6-3 and TRBJ2-7; D unclear. Germline CDR1 is MNHEY and CDR2 is SVGEGT. The CDR3 extends over 14 amino acids. The ends were cut back, 4 bases at V and 3 bases at J, with 13 bases in the middle. The CDR3 sequence is CASSFQEYIYEQYF. CDR3 coding DNA: TGTGCCAGCAGTTTCCAGGAATATATCTACGAGCAGTACTTC.

This clone was seen only once. As DNA, the CDR3 is TGCGCCAGCTCGGGGCGGGGGCCCACAGATACGCAGTATTTT. Translated: CASSGRGPTDTQYF. The chain links TRBV10-1 to TRBJ2-3; the D gene is possibly TRBD2 (7 bases). Germline CDR1 is WNHNN and CDR2 is SYGVQD (reference sequence). Trimming removed 8 bases at V and 2 bases at J, with 14 bases between. The CDR3 covers 14 residues.

CDR3 DNA sequence: TGTGCCAGCAGTTACCGTCGGACAAGCCTAGGCGAAAAACTGTTTTTT. Residues: CASSYRRTSLGEKLFF. The chain carries TRBV6-2 or TRBV6-3 and TRBJ1-4; tentative D call: TRBD1 (5 bases). Trimming pared 2 bases from V and 8 bases from J, leaving 18 bases between. This CDR3 region has 16 residues. CDR1 is MNHEY and CDR2 is SVGEGT in the germline V gene.

This sequence joins TRBV28 and TRBJ1-1; the D gene is possibly TRBD1 (5 bases). V lost 5 bases and J lost 1, with 11 bases in between. There are 14 residues in the CDR3. The V gene's germline CDR1 is MDHEN and CDR2 SYDVKM. CDR3 nucleotides: TGTGCCAGCAGTATGGACACGGGGAACACTGAAGCTTTCTTT. Translated: CASSMDTGNTEAFF.

The genes are TRBV5-1 and TRBJ2-3; the D is unclear. The CDR3 is made up of 13 amino acids. Trimming cost V 3 bases and J 2 bases, with 7 bases left between them. CDR1 is SGHRS and CDR2 is YFSETQ in the germline V gene. CDR3 DNA sequence: TGCGCCAGCAGCTCACTAATCACAGATACGCAGTATTTT. Its protein is CASSSLITDTQYF.

The rearrangement joins TRBV9 to TRBJ2-7; TRBD1 agrees at 8 bases. The V gene's germline CDR1 is SGDLS and CDR2 YYNGEE. V shed 4 bases, J shed 3 bases, and the junction held 6 bases outside the gene matches. This CDR3 is 14 amino acids long. The CDR3 nucleotides are TGTGCCAGCAGCAGGATAGGGACAGGCTACGAGCAGTACTTC. This codes for CASSRIGTGYEQYF. The whole variable domain, filled in from reference TRBV9 and TRBJ2-7, reads DSGVTQTPKHLITATGQRVTLRCSPRSGDLSVYWYQQSLDQGLQFLIQYYNGEERAKGNILERFSAQQFPDLHSELNLSSLELGDSALYFCASSRIGTGYEQYFGPGTRLTVT.

This clone was seen only once. The chain has TRBV28 and TRBJ1-2, with no clear D. The CDR3 sequence is 10 residues long. The V end lost 10 bases, the J end lost 8 bases, and 11 bases lay between the germline ends. CDR1 is MDHEN and CDR2 is SYDVKM in the germline V gene. CDR3 DNA sequence: TGTGCCACTAAATCGGGGGGCTACACCTTC. Its protein is CATKSGGYTF.

This clone was picked up one time. The genes are TRBV10-2 and TRBJ2-1, with D possibly matching TRBD1 (5 bases). This CDR3 is 13 amino acids long. Trimming took 7 bases from V and 8 from J, leaving 15 bases between them. From germline, CDR1 is WSHSY and CDR2 SAAADI. CDR3 residues: CASNPQGFHEQFF. The CDR3 DNA sequence: TGCGCCAGCAATCCCCAGGGATTTCATGAGCAGTTCTTC.

The rearrangement uses TRBV9 and TRBJ2-3; the match to TRBD1 covers 7 bases. The CDR3 extends over 14 amino acids. V lost 0 bases, J lost 5 bases, and 3 bases stayed unmatched. Looked up from germline, CDR1 is SGDLS and CDR2 is YYNGEE. The CDR3 coding sequence is TGTGCCAGCAGCGTAGAGGGGGCCGTAGATACGCAGTATTTT. It translates to CASSVEGAVDTQYF.

The CDR3 coding sequence is TGTGCCAGCAGCTACTCGGGACTGAACTACGAGCAGTACTTC. Its protein is CASSYSGLNYEQYF. This chain links TRBV7-2 with TRBJ2-7; tentative D call: TRBD2 (6 bases). Looked up from germline, CDR1 is SGHTA and CDR2 is FQGNSA. Trimming took off 4 bases at V and 3 bases at J, with 13 bases between the two ends. The CDR3 extends over 14 amino acids.

This chain connects TRBV19 to TRBJ1-6; D uncertain. Germline V gene lookup returns CDR1 LNHDA and CDR2 SQIVND (reference sequence). CDR3 length: 12 residues. V lost 7 bases and J lost 4, with 5 bases in between. The CDR3 sequence: CASTEYNSPLHF. CDR3 nucleotide sequence: TGTGCCAGTACCGAGTATAATTCACCCCTCCACTTT.

The chain links TRBV2 to TRBJ2-7; 7 positions match TRBD1. This CDR3 is 14 amino acids long. Germline V gene lookup returns CDR1 SNHLY and CDR2 FYNNEI. The V gene end was trimmed by 3 bases and the J gene end by 0 bases; junction bases not matched to a gene: 2. CDR3 in DNA: TGTGCCAGCAGTGAGGGGACAGCCTCCTACGAGCAGTACTTC. Encoded protein: CASSEGTASYEQYF.

Remarks on this clone: The same CDR3 is also encoded by other DNA sequences in this sample. V gene TRBV7-3 combines with J gene TRBJ2-2; D not resolved. Trimming shortened V by 1 base and J by 4 bases, and 4 bases separated the two germline ends. The CDR3 is made up of 13 amino acids. The germline V gene has CDR1 SGHTA and CDR2 FQGTGA. For the CDR3, the DNA is TGTGCCAGCAGCTTAAGAGGCACCGGGGAGCTGTTTTTT. Amino acids: CASSLRGTGELFF. The complete variable domain, with remaining parts taken from reference TRBV7-3 and TRBJ2-2, reads GAGVSQTPSNKVTEKGKYVELRCDPISGHTALYWYRQSLGQGPEFLIYFQGTGAADDSGLPNDRFFAVRPEGSVSTLKIQRTERGDSAVYLCASSLRGTGELFFGEGSRLTVL.

This clone was observed once. The chain has TRBV18 and TRBJ1-5; TRBD1 agrees at 7 bases. Germline CDR1 KGHSH, CDR2 LQKENI. CDR3 length: 19 amino acids. J lost 0 bases, V lost 5 bases, and 16 bases had no gene match. The CDR3: CASSSLRPGQSYSNQPQHF. The CDR3 coding sequence is TGTGCCAGCTCAAGTCTACGCCCGGGACAGAGTTATAGCAATCAGCCCCAGCATTTT.